This TCR delta chain was found in a study of gamma-delta chains in newborns, infants, children. Study overall: Innate gammadelta T cells reportedly expand polyclonally right after birth, driven by microbial exposure, per the title.

TCRdb called clones from the reads again using CATT. The sample includes 9,200 or so delta-chain clones, 22% of them seen just once. Germline CDR1 reads GEAIGNYY; CDR2 reads EKD. Trimming removed 0 bases from V and 2 bases from J; junction bases left unmatched: 25. The CDR3 is made up of 23 amino acids. This sequence was found in a child who was a newborn, infant or young child, either healthy, febrile or measles-vaccinated (not recorded which). This sequence joins TRDV2 and TRDJ1, with 11 bases fitting TRDD3. Sequencing used blood. CDR3 sequence (DNA): TGTGCCTGTGACACCGTGCGACCTCTGGGGGATACTCCGGCAATAGTGGATACCGATAAACTCATCTTT. It encodes CACDTVRPLGDTPAIVDTDKLIF.